The 9 T cell receptor beta chains given below trace back to one sample, sequenced in a study of T cell responses to AZD1222 COVID-19 vaccine. Some clones are missing from TCRdb's copy, which holds only in-frame ones; the method was immunoSEQ multiplex PCR. This sample has just under 85,000 clones; 86% occur once, and the top ten carry 8% to 10%. Sample: peripheral blood, taken on day 0 of AZD1222 vaccination. The receptors were sampled from an adult in good health.

This clone was observed a handful of times. This chain connects TRBV24-1 to TRBJ2-2; D is possibly TRBD1 (5 bases). The V end was cut by 7 bases, the J end by 0 bases, with 11 bases between. Germline values: CDR1 KGHDR, CDR2 SFDVKD. This CDR3 is 15 amino acids long. The CDR3 region has the DNA TGTGCCACCAGGGGGCCTACGCCGAACACCGGGGAGCTGTTTTTT. This gives the protein CATRGPTPNTGELFF.

The rearrangement joins TRBV5-1 to TRBJ2-2; D unclear. Trimming shortened V by 2 bases and J by 0 bases, and 8 bases separated the two germline ends. The CDR3 covers 15 residues. CDR1 and CDR2 from the germline V gene are SGHRS and YFSETQ. CDR3 region: CASSLDDPNTGELFF. CDR3 in DNA: TGCGCCAGCAGCTTAGATGACCCGAACACCGGGGAGCTGTTTTTT.

V usage is TRBV3-1 (or the pseudogene TRBV3-2) and J usage is TRBJ1-2; possibly TRBD1 for D (5 bases). Trimming cost V 3 bases and J 6 bases, with 17 bases left between them. Germline V gene sequence: CDR1 LGHDT, CDR2 YNNKEL (reference sequence). This CDR3 has 15 residues. The chain's CDR3 is CASSQVPWGDDGYTF. The CDR3 DNA is TGTGCCAGCAGCCAGGTACCTTGGGGGGACGATGGCTACACCTTC.

The CDR3 here is CAWNWLADEKLFF. CDR3 in DNA: TGTGCCTGGAACTGGCTTGCGGATGAAAAACTGTTTTTT. The genes are TRBV30 and TRBJ1-4; D not certain. V gave up 4 bases and J gave up 6 bases, with 12 bases separating them. The CDR3 contains 13 residues. Germline V gene lookup returns CDR1 GTSNPN and CDR2 SVGIG (reference sequence).

The J gene is TRBJ2-5, the V gene TRBV19; D is possibly TRBD2 (6 bases). This CDR3 region has 13 residues. The germline V gene encodes CDR1 LNHDA and CDR2 SQIVND (reference sequence). Between the trimmed V and J ends, which lost 6 bases and 4 bases, there was a span of 12 bases. CDR3 DNA sequence: TGTGCCAGTAGGGGGAGGCAGACAGAGACCCAGTACTTC. Encoded protein: CASRGRQTETQYF.

The V call is TRBV28, the J call TRBJ2-5, with D uncertain. This CDR3 contains 16 residues. V was trimmed by 4 bases and J by 5 bases, leaving 20 bases between them. Germline loops: CDR1 MDHEN, CDR2 SYDVKM. CDR3 sequence: CASSSYRTGALETQYF. The CDR3, as DNA: TGTGCCAGCAGTTCATACCGGACCGGCGCTTTGGAGACCCAGTACTTC.

The chain links TRBV14 to TRBJ1-5, with D possibly matching TRBD1 (6 bases). This CDR3 contains 14 residues. Germline V gene sequence: CDR1 SGHDN, CDR2 FVKESK. V gave up 4 bases and J gave up 7 bases, with 14 bases separating them. DNA for the CDR3: TGTGCCAGCAGCCCAGGTACAGGGTCCCAGCCCCAGCATTTT. This codes for CASSPGTGSQPQHF.

There are a few counts of this clone. This chain joins TRBV27 and TRBJ1-6; TRBD1 matches 8 bases. V lost 5 bases, J lost 11 bases, and 14 bases stayed unmatched. This CDR3 contains 16 residues. The germline gives CDR1 MNHEY, CDR2 SMNVEV (reference sequence). This CDR3 reads CASSIGATGAVTPLHF. CDR3 nucleotides: TGTGCCAGCAGTATAGGGGCGACAGGGGCTGTGACACCCCTCCACTTT.

V and J are TRBV18 and TRBJ2-7; the D is unclear. The CDR3 has 15 residues. In germline, CDR1 is KGHSH, CDR2 LQKENI. The V and J ends lost 2 bases and 2 bases respectively, with 13 bases between them. The CDR3 nucleotides read TGTGCCAGCTCACCAATGTCGGCGGAAACCTACGAGCAGTACTTC. Its translation is CASSPMSAETYEQYF.